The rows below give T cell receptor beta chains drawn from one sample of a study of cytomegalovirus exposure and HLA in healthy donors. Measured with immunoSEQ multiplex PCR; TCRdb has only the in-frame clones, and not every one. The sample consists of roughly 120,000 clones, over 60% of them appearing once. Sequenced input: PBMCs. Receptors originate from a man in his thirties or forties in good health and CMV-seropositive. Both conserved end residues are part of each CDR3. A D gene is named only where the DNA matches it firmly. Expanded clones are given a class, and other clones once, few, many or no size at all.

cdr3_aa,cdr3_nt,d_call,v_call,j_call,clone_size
CAWSPLSRSHEQFF,TGTGCCTGGAGCCCTCTTTCTAGAAGTCATGAGCAGTTCTTC,.,TRBV30,TRBJ2-1,few
CASSTRTGNTGELFF,TGTGCCAGCAGCACCCGGACAGGGAACACCGGGGAGCTGTTTTTT,TRBD1,TRBV7-2,TRBJ2-2,.
CASSLGQLTYGYTF,TGTGCCAGCAGCTTAGGGCAGTTAACCTATGGCTACACCTTC,.,TRBV7-9,TRBJ1-2,.
CASSELRTESNYGYTF,TGTGCCAGCAGTGAGCTCAGGACAGAGAGTAACTATGGCTACACCTTC,.,TRBV25-1,TRBJ1-2,.
CASSLVQGAYGYTF,TGTGCCAGCAGCTTAGTACAGGGGGCGTATGGCTACACCTTC,TRBD1,TRBV11-3,TRBJ1-2,.
CASSQPSGRDTGELFF,TGCGCCAGCAGCCAACCTAGCGGGAGGGACACCGGGGAGCTGTTTTTT,TRBD2,TRBV4-3,TRBJ2-2,.
CASSLTGAPGLAGTNTGELFF,TGTGCCAGCAGCTTAACGGGAGCCCCGGGACTAGCGGGAACGAACACCGGGGAGCTGTTTTTT,TRBD2,TRBV7-3,TRBJ2-2,few
CASSGTTSGRAGEQYF,TGTGCCAGCAGCGGAACGACTAGCGGGAGGGCCGGGGAGCAGTACTTC,TRBD2,TRBV9,TRBJ2-5,once
CASSPGQGVNNEQFF,TGTGCCAGCAGCCCGGGACAGGGAGTGAACAATGAGCAGTTCTTC,TRBD1,TRBV7-9,TRBJ2-1,once
CSVELGADEQFF,TGCAGCGTTGAATTGGGGGCAGATGAGCAGTTCTTC,.,TRBV29-1,TRBJ2-1,.
CASITDRGYGYTF,TGTGCCAGCATCACGGACAGGGGCTATGGCTACACCTTC,TRBD1,TRBV28,TRBJ1-2,.
CASSPPHTEAFF,TGTGCCAGCTCACCACCCCATACTGAAGCTTTCTTT,.,TRBV18,TRBJ1-1,.
CASSQSALNSGNTIYF,TGTGCCAGCAGCCAATCAGCCCTGAACTCTGGAAACACCATATATTTT,.,TRBV16,TRBJ1-3,.
CASSNSDRVNGYTF,TGTGCCAGCAGCAATTCGGACAGGGTAAATGGCTACACCTTC,TRBD1,TRBV2,TRBJ1-2,once
CASSWGQGSYEQYF,TGTGCCAGCAGTTGGGGACAGGGTTCCTACGAGCAGTACTTC,TRBD1,TRBV6-6,TRBJ2-7,.
CATSVDRGRGAFF,TGTGCCACCAGCGTGGACAGGGGGAGAGGAGCTTTCTTT,TRBD1,TRBV15,TRBJ1-1,.
CASSTTGDTEAFF,TGTGCCAGCAGCACCACAGGGGACACTGAAGCTTTCTTT,TRBD1,TRBV9,TRBJ1-1,.
CASRSTAGETQYF,TGTGCCAGCAGATCGACAGCGGGTGAGACCCAGTACTTC,.,TRBV6-6,TRBJ2-5,.
CASSSDRSSDTQYF,TGTGCCAGCAGCTCAGACAGGTCGTCAGATACGCAGTATTTT,.,TRBV11-2,TRBJ2-3,.
CASSFDRGYNSPLHF,TGTGCCAGCAGTTTCGACAGGGGTTATAATTCACCCCTCCACTTT,TRBD1,TRBV27,TRBJ1-6,once
CSSSLGREETQYF,TGTTCCAGCAGCTTAGGGCGGGAAGAGACCCAGTACTTC,.,TRBV7-9,TRBJ2-5,.
CASSRGTLNGYTF,TGTGCCAGTAGTAGGGGGACATTAAATGGCTACACCTTC,.,TRBV19,TRBJ1-2,once
CASSSLAGPSYTDTQYF,TGTGCCAGCAGCTCACTAGCGGGCCCATCTTACACAGATACGCAGTATTTT,TRBD2,TRBV7-9,TRBJ2-3,.
CASSEWTSGAYEQYF,TGTGCCAGCAGTGAATGGACTAGCGGAGCCTACGAGCAGTACTTC,TRBD2,TRBV6-1,TRBJ2-7,.
CASSFSPGAPLTTEAFF,TGTGCCAGCAGCTTCTCACCAGGGGCCCCTTTGACGACTGAAGCTTTCTTT,.,TRBV7-9,TRBJ1-1,.
CASSFGTSGSNEQFF,TGTGCCAGCAGCTTTGGTACTAGCGGGAGCAATGAGCAGTTCTTC,TRBD2,TRBV5-4,TRBJ2-1,once
CASSPYTDTQYF,TGTGCCAGCTCACCATACACAGATACGCAGTATTTT,.,TRBV18,TRBJ2-3,few
CASTERSPSYEQYF,TGCGCCAGCACAGAGCGGAGTCCCTCCTACGAGCAGTACTTC,.,TRBV5-1,TRBJ2-7,.
CASSSRTGIGGTDTQYF,TGTGCCAGCAGCTCCCGGACAGGGATAGGGGGCACAGATACGCAGTATTTT,TRBD1,TRBV9,TRBJ2-3,few
CASSRGGSQETQYF,TGTGCCAGCAGCCGTGGGGGGTCCCAAGAGACCCAGTACTTC,.,TRBV7-2,TRBJ2-5,.
CASSPRGAGLYNEQFF,TGTGCCAGCAGCCCCCGGGGAGCGGGACTCTACAATGAGCAGTTCTTC,TRBD2,TRBV5-8,TRBJ2-1,few
CASSLEQGRTEAFF,TGCGCCAGCAGCCTTGAACAGGGGCGAACTGAAGCTTTCTTT,TRBD1,TRBV5-1,TRBJ1-1,.
CASSEGQGGWGYTF,TGCGCCAGCAGCGAGGGACAGGGAGGTTGGGGCTACACCTTC,TRBD1,TRBV5-1,TRBJ1-2,.
CASSQDRGAGGYTF,TGTGCCAGCAGCCAAGATCGGGGGGCCGGGGGCTACACCTTC,.,TRBV4-2,TRBJ1-2,.
CGTGHVNTEAFF,TGCGGTACAGGGCACGTGAACACTGAAGCTTTCTTT,.,TRBV29-1,TRBJ1-1,.
CSSSSTGGPYEQYF,TGTTCCAGCAGCTCGACAGGGGGGCCTTACGAGCAGTACTTC,TRBD1,TRBV7-9,TRBJ2-7,once
CASSLILAGQETQYF,TGTGCCAGCAGCTTGATCCTAGCGGGACAAGAGACCCAGTACTTC,TRBD2,TRBV5-4,TRBJ2-5,once
CASRRTTGFYNEQFF,TGTGCCAGCAGGAGGACGACAGGCTTTTACAATGAGCAGTTCTTC,.,TRBV6-5,TRBJ2-1,few
CASSAPGGVNTEAFF,TGTGCCAGCAGCGCCCCGGGGGGGGTTAACACTGAAGCTTTCTTT,.,TRBV9,TRBJ1-1,.
CASTDRGAYNSPLHF,TGTGCCAGCACGGACAGGGGCGCCTATAATTCACCCCTCCACTTT,TRBD1,TRBV28,TRBJ1-6,.
CASSIGRDRPGAYGYTF,TGTGCCAGTAGTATAGGGCGGGACAGGCCAGGGGCCTATGGCTACACCTTC,TRBD1,TRBV19,TRBJ1-2,.
CASSRLGGGLEQYF,TGTGCCAGCAGCCGCCTTGGGGGAGGTCTCGAGCAGTACTTC,.,TRBV11-2,TRBJ2-7,.
CASSLVNRGRANEKLFF,TGTGCCAGCAGCTTAGTCAACAGGGGGCGGGCTAATGAAAAACTGTTTTTT,TRBD1,TRBV7-6,TRBJ1-4,.
CASRLLLGRGSADYGYTF,TGTGCAAGTCGCTTACTGTTGGGCAGGGGGTCAGCTGACTATGGCTACACCTTC,.,TRBV12-2,TRBJ1-2,.
CASSHGSGRGVATGELFF,TGTGCCAGCAGCCATGGAAGCGGGAGGGGCGTCGCCACCGGGGAGCTGTTTTTT,TRBD2,TRBV4-2,TRBJ2-2,once
CASLTGTTYEQYF,TGTGCCAGCCTGACGGGGACTACCTACGAGCAGTACTTC,TRBD2,TRBV28,TRBJ2-7,.
CASSLGGLGQPQHF,TGTGCCAGCAGCCTGGGAGGACTGGGTCAGCCCCAGCATTTT,.,TRBV2,TRBJ1-5,.